Following are 10 T cell receptor beta chains from one sample sequenced in a study of shared clonotypes between healthy human individuals. The data were produced by immunoSEQ multiplex PCR, yet TCRdb's version contains in-frame clones alone and is incomplete. The sample records more than 400,000 clones, 81% being singletons. The sequenced sample consisted of PBMCs. Every receptor here comes from a woman aged 35 to 49 in good health. Some clones in this sample may be carry-over from other donors' samples.

Regarding this clone: Since a far larger clone is one base different, this is likely a read error. The rearrangement links TRBV5-4 to TRBJ2-7; 9 bases match TRBD2. The trim removed 2 bases at V and 4 bases at J, leaving 10 bases unmatched. CDR3 size: 16 residues. Germline lookup yields CDR1 SGHNT and CDR2 YYREEE (reference sequence). The DNA for the CDR3 is TGTGCCAGCAGCTTCGGAGGGACTAGCAGGACGTACGAGCAGTACTTC. Amino acids: CASSFGGTSRTYEQYF.

This clone showed up just a few times. The chain couples TRBV6-4 to TRBJ2-3; 10 bases are shared with TRBD1. Germline assignment: CDR1 MRHNA and CDR2 SNTAGT. The CDR3 is 12 residues long. The V segment lost 6 bases and the J segment 6 bases; nucleotides outside the gene matches: 0. In DNA form, the CDR3 reads TGTGCCAGCAGGGGACAGGGGGATACGCAGTATTTT. It specifies CASRGQGDTQYF.

Only one count was recorded for this clone. The rearrangement joins TRBV5-1 to TRBJ2-7; 9 positions match TRBD2. The CDR3 sequence is 16 residues long. With 0 bases clipped from V and 4 bases from J, the junction kept 8 bases outside the gene matches. CDR1 and CDR2 from the germline V gene are SGHRS and YFSETQ. CDR3 DNA sequence: TGCGCCAGCAGCTTGGTTGCGGGAGGGACCGAGTACGAGCAGTACTTC. The encoded protein is CASSLVAGGTEYEQYF.

This chain links TRBV10-3 with TRBJ2-5; 11 bases map to TRBD2. Germline V gives CDR1 ENHRY, CDR2 SYGVKD. The CDR3 spans 17 residues. V was clipped by 5 bases and J by 5 bases; unmatched bases: 13. The CDR3 DNA reads TGTGCCATCAGTAGTACTAGCGGGAGAGGGGATTTGGAGACCCAGTACTTC. The encoded protein is CAISSTSGRGDLETQYF.

This clone was found a few times. This chain uses TRBV7-2 with TRBJ1-2; 10 positions agree with TRBD1. CDR3 length: 15 residues. Per germline, CDR1 SGHTA and CDR2 FQGNSA. Trimming cost V 5 bases and J 4 bases; bases outside gene matches: 7. For the CDR3, the DNA is TGTGCCAGCAGCACAGGGACAGGGGCAGGCTATGGCTACACCTTC. It codes for CASSTGTGAGYGYTF.

Comment on this clone: A far larger clone is just one base off, so this is likely a read error. In the same sample, other DNA sequences code for this CDR3. The chain combines TRBV30 with TRBJ1-5; the D gene is possibly TRBD1 (5 bases). Between the trimmed V and J ends, which lost 7 bases and 4 bases, there was a span of 14 bases. Germline CDR1 GTSNPN, CDR2 SVGIG (reference sequence). This CDR3 comprises 13 residues. CDR3 sequence: CALNMGGNQPQHF. The DNA of the CDR3 is TGTGCCTTGAATATGGGGGGTAATCAGCCCCAGCATTTT.

With regard to this clone: This likely came from a read error, as a far larger clone is one base away. The CDR3 region is CASSLTGTGEYERYF. CDR3 bases: TGTGCCAGCAGCTTAACCGGGACAGGGGAGTACGAGCGGTACTTC. The rearrangement joins TRBV7-2 to TRBJ2-7; the match to TRBD1 covers 10 bases. The germline CDR1 and CDR2 sequences are SGHTA and FQGNSA. The CDR3 spans 15 residues.

On this clone: This likely stems from a read error, as it lies one base from a far larger clone. The chain couples TRBV4-3 to TRBJ2-1; TRBD2 aligns across 14 bases. Germline V lookup: CDR1 LGHNA, CDR2 YSLEER. CDR3 length: 17 residues. V dropped 5 bases and J dropped 6; count of bases not matched to a gene: 9. The CDR3 is CASSKGGLAGEGNEQFF. As DNA, the CDR3 is TGCGCCAGCAGCAAAGGGGGACTAGCGGGAGAGGGCAATGAGCAGTTCTTC.

This sequence joins TRBV28 and TRBJ2-3; 9 bases map to TRBD2. Looked up from germline, CDR1 is MDHEN and CDR2 is SYDVKM. This CDR3 contains 16 residues. Unmatched junction bases numbered 6, after V lost 5 bases and J lost 0 bases. CDR3 DNA: TGTGCCAGCAGTCCACTGAGCGGGAGGAGCACAGATACGCAGTATTTT. Translation gives CASSPLSGRSTDTQYF.

The chain has TRBV5-1 and TRBJ2-3, with 9 bases fitting TRBD1. CDR1 and CDR2 from the germline V gene are SGHRS and YFSETQ. Trimming at V came to 3 bases and at J to 2 bases, leaving 4 bases not matched to a gene. The CDR3 contains 15 residues. The CDR3 loop reads CASSWTGDNTDTQYF. CDR3 coding DNA: TGCGCCAGCAGCTGGACAGGGGACAACACAGATACGCAGTATTTT.